A selection of T cell receptor beta chains follows, all from one sample in a study of blood T cell repertoires in COVID-19. Sequencing used immunoSEQ multiplex PCR; TCRdb keeps in-frame clones, though not all of them. The sample carries about 230,000 clones, roughly 91% recorded once. Input material: PBMCs or T cells enriched from blood (not recorded which). The origin of the receptors is a woman under 40 with acute COVID-19. The CDR3 runs from the conserved cysteine through the conserved F or W. D genes are given only for firm matches. Clone size is stated in some rows and not others, as once, few, many or a class when expanded.

>TRBD2|TRBJ2-5|NA|11|TRBV29-1
CSVGLAETQYF
TGCAGCGTCGGACTAGCGGAGACCCAGTACTTC
>TRBD1|TRBJ1-2|NA|13|TRBV10-3
CASQGLANYGYTF
TGTGCCTCACAGGGGTTGGCTAACTATGGCTACACCTTC
>NA|TRBJ1-1|NA|13|TRBV6-2/TRBV6-3
CASSYTQGSEAFF
TGTGCCAGCAGTTACACCCAGGGGAGTGAAGCTTTCTTT
>TRBD2|TRBJ2-5|NA|17|TRBV11-2
CASSPRTSGGVLETQYF
TGTGCCAGCAGCCCCCGGACTAGCGGGGGGGTCCTAGAGACCCAGTACTTC
>TRBD2|TRBJ2-1|NA|14|TRBV28
CASRRTSSYNEQFF
TGTGCCAGCAGACGGACTAGCTCCTACAATGAGCAGTTCTTC
>TRBD1|TRBJ1-6|NA|14|TRBV6-6
CASRNRDRNSPLHF
TGTGCCAGCAGAAATCGGGACAGAAATTCACCCCTCCACTTT
>TRBD1|TRBJ2-7|NA|16|TRBV11-2
CASSFILGQPYYEQYF
TGTGCCAGCAGCTTTATACTGGGACAGCCGTACTACGAGCAGTACTTC
>TRBD1|TRBJ1-1|NA|14|TRBV7-9
CASSPPGQRTEAFF
TGTGCCAGCAGTCCACCGGGACAGCGCACTGAAGCTTTCTTT
>NA|TRBJ1-2|once|15|TRBV30
CAWSVVRSGGRGYTF
TGTGCCTGGAGTGTAGTTCGTTCTGGGGGCCGTGGCTACACCTTC
>NA|TRBJ2-3|few|13|TRBV6-4
CASSEGAKDTQYF
TGTGCCAGCAGTGAAGGGGCAAAAGATACGCAGTATTTT
>NA|TRBJ1-2|NA|16|TRBV9
CASSEGGAGDTNGYTF
TGTGCCAGCAGCGAGGGAGGGGCAGGGGACACTAATGGCTACACCTTC
>NA|TRBJ1-5|NA|14|TRBV6-5
CATGRDTLRQPQHF
TGTGCCACCGGGAGGGACACACTGCGTCAGCCCCAGCATTTT
>TRBD1|TRBJ2-7|NA|17|TRBV27
CASSFLAGGRRIYEQYF
TGTGCCAGCAGTTTCTTAGCAGGGGGCAGGAGAATCTACGAGCAGTACTTC
>NA|TRBJ1-6|NA|14|TRBV27
CASRQGSDNSPLHF
TGTGCCAGCAGACAGGGTTCGGATAATTCACCCCTCCACTTT
>TRBD1|TRBJ2-7|NA|17|TRBV27
CASSWRSGRDRSYEQYF
TGTGCCAGCAGTTGGAGATCCGGTAGGGACAGATCCTACGAGCAGTACTTC
>NA|TRBJ1-1|NA|13|TRBV18
CASSGGMNTEAFF
TGTGCCAGCTCAGGGGGCATGAACACTGAAGCTTTCTTT
>NA|TRBJ2-7|NA|12|TRBV5-4
CASRTGDREQYF
TGTGCCAGCAGGACGGGGGATCGAGAGCAGTACTTC
>NA|TRBJ2-1|once|14|TRBV2
CASSPGGSYNEQFF
TGTGCCAGCAGCCCCGGGGGCTCCTACAATGAGCAGTTCTTC
>TRBD1|TRBJ1-2|NA|16|TRBV19
CASSSQSQGAVYGYTF
TGTGCCAGTAGCAGCCAATCACAGGGGGCAGTCTATGGCTACACCTTC
>NA|TRBJ1-1|NA|15|TRBV4-3
CASSRVYGENTEAFF
TGCGCCAGCAGCCGCGTTTATGGAGAGAACACTGAAGCTTTCTTT
>TRBD1|TRBJ1-1|few|13|TRBV10-3
CAIIGGGQTEAFF
TGTGCCATCATCGGAGGGGGCCAGACTGAAGCTTTCTTT
>NA|TRBJ1-1|NA|12|TRBV12-3/TRBV12-4
CASSLSGTEAFF
TGTGCCAGCAGCCTCAGCGGCACTGAAGCTTTCTTT
>NA|TRBJ2-3|once|14|TRBV6-1
CASSEFSGTDTQYF
TGTGCCAGCAGTGAGTTCTCAGGCACAGATACGCAGTATTTT
>NA|TRBJ1-3|NA|15|TRBV25-1
CASRDSASSGNTIYF
TGTGCCAGCCGAGACAGCGCGAGCTCTGGAAACACCATATATTTT
>NA|TRBJ2-5|NA|15|TRBV5-4
CASSLEVGSQETQYF
TGTGCCAGCAGCTTGGAGGTGGGCAGCCAAGAGACCCAGTACTTC
>NA|TRBJ1-4|NA|14|TRBV21-1
CASSIVSSGEKLFF
TGTGCCAGCAGCATTGTAAGCTCGGGAGAAAAACTGTTTTTT
>NA|TRBJ1-4|NA|16|TRBV14
CASSQAGRRDSQRLFF
TGTGCCAGCAGCCAAGCCGGGCGGAGAGACAGCCAAAGACTGTTTTTT
>TRBD1|TRBJ1-4|NA|19|TRBV28
CASSYSPGTGPLYDEKLFF
TGTGCCAGCAGTTACAGTCCCGGGACAGGGCCCTTATATGATGAAAAACTGTTTTTT
>TRBD1|TRBJ1-3|NA|14|TRBV11-2
CASSPGGDGNTIYF
TGTGCCAGCAGCCCAGGGGGAGACGGAAACACCATATATTTT
>TRBD2|TRBJ2-7|NA|14|TRBV30
CAWSASRGGYEQYF
TGTGCCTGGAGTGCCAGCCGGGGGGGATACGAGCAGTACTTC
>NA|TRBJ2-2|few|12|TRBV2
CASQGKPGELFF
TGTGCCAGCCAGGGGAAACCCGGGGAGCTGTTTTTT
>TRBD1|TRBJ1-1|NA|16|TRBV28
CASSLLPGQGKAEAFF
TGTGCCAGCAGTTTACTGCCGGGACAGGGGAAGGCTGAAGCTTTCTTT
>NA|TRBJ2-4|NA|15|TRBV3-1/TRBV3-2
CASSYGGLAKNIQYF
TGTGCCAGCAGCTACGGGGGGCTAGCCAAAAACATTCAGTACTTC
>NA|TRBJ1-1|once|11|TRBV11-2
CASSFDTEAFF
TGTGCCAGCAGCTTCGACACTGAAGCTTTCTTT
>NA|TRBJ2-5|NA|15|TRBV6-2/TRBV6-3
CASSSTAGAQETQYF
TGTGCCAGCAGCAGTACGGCGGGGGCCCAAGAGACCCAGTACTTC
>NA|TRBJ1-1|NA|11|TRBV7-9
CASSSASEAFF
TGTGCCAGCAGCTCAGCATCAGAAGCTTTCTTT
>TRBD2|TRBJ2-7|NA|14|TRBV7-2
CASSSIRGGYEQYF
TGTGCCAGCAGCTCGATACGGGGGGGGTACGAGCAGTACTTC
>NA|TRBJ2-5|NA|13|TRBV5-6
CASSRWEAETQYF
TGTGCCAGCAGCAGGTGGGAGGCAGAGACCCAGTACTTC
>TRBD1|TRBJ2-7|NA|14|TRBV4-2
CASSQGTGRYEQYF
TGTGCCAGCAGCCAAGGGACAGGCCGCTACGAGCAGTACTTC
>NA|TRBJ2-2|NA|11|TRBV6-5
CASPRGKELFF
TGTGCCAGCCCTAGGGGGAAGGAGCTGTTTTTT
>NA|TRBJ1-5|NA|13|TRBV2
CASGFGVNQPQHF
TGTGCCAGCGGCTTCGGGGTTAATCAGCCCCAGCATTTT
>TRBD1|TRBJ2-1|NA|15|TRBV7-2
CASSLYRDRDNEQFF
TGTGCCAGCAGCTTGTACCGGGACAGGGACAATGAGCAGTTCTTC
>TRBD1|TRBJ1-6|NA|15|TRBV27
CASTRDRLYNSPLHF
TGTGCCAGCACCAGGGACAGGCTCTATAATTCACCCCTCCACTTT
>TRBD1|TRBJ1-2|NA|14|TRBV5-6
CASSFWDRAYGYTF
TGTGCCAGCAGCTTTTGGGACAGGGCCTATGGCTACACCTTC
>TRBD1|TRBJ1-6|NA|14|TRBV10-3
CAISVDRDNSPLHF
TGTGCCATCAGTGTTGACAGGGATAATTCACCCCTCCACTTT